Listed here is a single T cell receptor (beta chain). Its antigen is not yet known. There are no base qualities to consult, and no much larger clone falls within one base. Receptors were amplified or captured by the immunoSEQ multiplex PCR assay. Under the source paper's analysis protocol: To diagnose cytomegalovirus status from the catalog of TCR beta chain sequences, a statistical classification framework was built. The table was pulled from immuneACCESS by TCRdb, which kept in-frame rearrangements only. Such tables lose some clones; where checked, under half of the loss comes from unresolved V genes, and the rest has no known cause. D and trimming come from the DNA, and the V and J calls and clone size come from that table. The sample table records 200,000 to 250,000 clones; around four fifths of these occur just once. Of the sample, around 15% falls within the top ten clones. These data are taken from a study of cytomegalovirus exposure and HLA in healthy donors (dated by TCRdb to about 2017). In terms of the full investigation: According to a later analysis, one platform produced both the roughly 130 validation repertoires and the 666 repertoires of the first cohort. The aim of the study was to test whether cataloging public T cell receptors could identify signatures of past pathogen exposure. Besides the first cohort of 550 to 750 subjects, a separate validation cohort made up of roughly 120 different subjects was used. To predict cytomegalovirus infection status, the study brought together high-throughput TCR immunosequencing, statistical association of individual TCRs with disease status, and machine learning.

V is pruned by 1 base and J by 4 bases, leaving 4 bases of the junction without a gene match. CDR1 is given as SGHNT and CDR2 as YYREEE, both from the germline V gene (reference sequence). The CDR3 contains 15 residues, cysteine and phenylalanine counted. Only the CDR3 DNA is retained, 45 bases long and in frame from the first base. Summary of the overall study and its limitations: According to the authors, the approach could potentially be generalized to other disease states and immunological phenotypes. The classifier was reported to diagnose cytomegalovirus status with high specificity and sensitivity in both the original and validation cohorts. All 120 or so repertoires were used to score co-occurrence in the validation cohort in a later analysis, because that analysis had no HLA typing for the cohort. In a later analysis, TCRs clustered in the first cohort were found to also tend to co-occur in the roughly 120 validation repertoires, with 90% to 95% of cluster scores above 0. A few of the identified cytomegalovirus-associated TCR beta chains were confirmed in vitro to be specific for cytomegalovirus antigens. In the study, approximately 150 TCR beta chains were listed as associated with cytomegalovirus. Most TCR sequences were observed very rarely across donors, whereas some public TCRs were present in many individuals.

The donors belonged to the validation cohort of over a hundred subjects, which was separate from the approximately 680-subject first cohort. The source of this sequence is a woman in her twenties or thirties in good health and CMV-seropositive. The rearranged chain carries TRBV5-4 and TRBJ2-1, with TRBD1 identical over 8 junction bases. Material: PBMCs. The DNA reads as follows: TGTGCCAGCAGCTTGAGACAGGGGTTATACAATGAGCAGTTCTTC. It encodes CASSLRQGLYNEQFF.